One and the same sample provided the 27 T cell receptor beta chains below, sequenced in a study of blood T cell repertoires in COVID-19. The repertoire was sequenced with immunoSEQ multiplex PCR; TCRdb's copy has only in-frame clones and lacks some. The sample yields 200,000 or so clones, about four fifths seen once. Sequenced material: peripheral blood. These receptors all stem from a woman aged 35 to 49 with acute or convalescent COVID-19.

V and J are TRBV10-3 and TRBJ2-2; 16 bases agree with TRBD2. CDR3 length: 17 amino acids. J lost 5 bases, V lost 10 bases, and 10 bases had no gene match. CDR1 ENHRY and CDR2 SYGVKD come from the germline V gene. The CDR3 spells CATQGLAGGPRTGELFF. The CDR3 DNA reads TGTGCCACCCAGGGACTAGCGGGGGGGCCGCGTACCGGGGAGCTGTTTTTT.

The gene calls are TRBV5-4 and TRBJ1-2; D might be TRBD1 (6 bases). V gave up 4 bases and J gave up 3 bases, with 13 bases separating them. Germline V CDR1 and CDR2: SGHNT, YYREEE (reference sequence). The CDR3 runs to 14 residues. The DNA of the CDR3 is TGTGCCAGCAGCCCCAAGGGGGTCTACTATGGCTACACCTTC. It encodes CASSPKGVYYGYTF. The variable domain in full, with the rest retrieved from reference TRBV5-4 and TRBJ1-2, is ETGVTQSPTHLIKTRGQQVTLRCSSQSGHNTVSWYQQALGQGPQFIFQYYREEENGRGNFPPRFSGLQFPNYSSELNVNALELDDSALYLCASSPKGVYYGYTFGSGTRLTVV.

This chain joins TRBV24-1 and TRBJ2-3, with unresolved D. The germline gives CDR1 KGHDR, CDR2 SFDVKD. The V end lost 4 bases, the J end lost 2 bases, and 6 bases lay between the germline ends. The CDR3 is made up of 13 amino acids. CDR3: CATSEGSTDTQYF. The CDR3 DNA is TGTGCCACCAGTGAGGGCTCCACAGATACGCAGTATTTT.

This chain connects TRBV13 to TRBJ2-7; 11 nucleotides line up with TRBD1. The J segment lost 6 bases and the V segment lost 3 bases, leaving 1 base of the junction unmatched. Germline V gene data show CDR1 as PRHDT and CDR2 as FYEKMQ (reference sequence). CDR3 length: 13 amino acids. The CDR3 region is CASSFGQGAEQYF. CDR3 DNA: TGTGCCAGCAGCTTTGGACAGGGGGCCGAGCAGTACTTC.

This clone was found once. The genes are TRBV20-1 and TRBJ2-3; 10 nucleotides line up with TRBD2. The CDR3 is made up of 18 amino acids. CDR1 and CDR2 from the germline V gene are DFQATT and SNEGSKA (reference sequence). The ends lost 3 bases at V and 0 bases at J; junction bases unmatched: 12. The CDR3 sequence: CSASHSDSGGPSTDTQYF. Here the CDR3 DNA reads TGCAGTGCTAGTCATTCGGATAGCGGGGGGCCTAGCACAGATACGCAGTATTTT.

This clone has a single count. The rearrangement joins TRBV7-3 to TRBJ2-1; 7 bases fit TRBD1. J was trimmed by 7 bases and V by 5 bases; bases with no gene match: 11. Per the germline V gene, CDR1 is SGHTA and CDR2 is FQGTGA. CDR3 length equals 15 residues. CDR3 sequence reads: CASSPGTAYSNEQFF. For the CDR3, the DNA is TGTGCCAGCAGCCCCGGGACAGCATACTCTAATGAGCAGTTCTTC.

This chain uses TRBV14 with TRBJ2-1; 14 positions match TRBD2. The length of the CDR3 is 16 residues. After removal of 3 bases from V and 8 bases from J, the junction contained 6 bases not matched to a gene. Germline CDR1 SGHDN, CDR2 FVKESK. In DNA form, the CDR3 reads TGTGCCAGCAGCCATCTCCCGGGACTAGCGGGGGATGAGCAGTTCTTC. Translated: CASSHLPGLAGDEQFF.

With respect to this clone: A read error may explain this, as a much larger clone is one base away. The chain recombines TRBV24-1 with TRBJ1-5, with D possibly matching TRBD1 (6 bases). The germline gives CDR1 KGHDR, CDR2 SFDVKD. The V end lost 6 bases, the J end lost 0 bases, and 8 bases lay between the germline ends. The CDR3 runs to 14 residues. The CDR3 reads CATSTGYSNQPQHF. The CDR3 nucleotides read TGTGCCACCAGTACAGGGTATAGCAATCAGCCCCAGCATTTT.

The CDR3 is CASSLAGTSAGQYF. CDR3 sequence (DNA): TGTGCCAGCAGTTTGGCAGGGACTAGCGCGGGGCAGTACTTC. V usage is TRBV27 and J usage is TRBJ2-7; 10 positions agree with TRBD2. Germline lookup yields CDR1 MNHEY and CDR2 SMNVEV (reference sequence). This CDR3 region has 14 residues. V lost 3 bases to trimming and J lost 9 bases; unmatched junction nucleotides: 8.

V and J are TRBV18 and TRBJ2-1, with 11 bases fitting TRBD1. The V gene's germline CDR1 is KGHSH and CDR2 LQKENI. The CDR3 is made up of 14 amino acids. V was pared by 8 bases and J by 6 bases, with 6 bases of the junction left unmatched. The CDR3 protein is CASTGQGALNEQFF. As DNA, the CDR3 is TGTGCCAGCACAGGACAGGGGGCTCTCAATGAGCAGTTCTTC.

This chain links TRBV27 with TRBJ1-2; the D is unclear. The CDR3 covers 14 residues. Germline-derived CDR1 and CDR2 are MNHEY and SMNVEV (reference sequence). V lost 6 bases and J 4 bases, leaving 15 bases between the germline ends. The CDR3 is CASSESPGSYGYTF. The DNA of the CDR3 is TGTGCCAGCAGCGAATCACCGGGATCCTATGGCTACACCTTC.

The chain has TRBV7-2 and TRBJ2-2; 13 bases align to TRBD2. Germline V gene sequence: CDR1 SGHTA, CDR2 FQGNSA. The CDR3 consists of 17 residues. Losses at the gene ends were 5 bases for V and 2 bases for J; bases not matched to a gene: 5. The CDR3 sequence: CASSPRGLAGNTGELFF. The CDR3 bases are TGTGCCAGCAGCCCCCGGGGACTAGCGGGAAACACCGGGGAGCTGTTTTTT.

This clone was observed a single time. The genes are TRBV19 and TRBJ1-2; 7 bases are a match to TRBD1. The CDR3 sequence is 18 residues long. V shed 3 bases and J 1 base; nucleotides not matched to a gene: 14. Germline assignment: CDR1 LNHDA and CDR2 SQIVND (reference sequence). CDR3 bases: TGTGCCAGTAGTATCGGAGGACAGGCGCGACACTTTAACTATGGCTACACCTTC. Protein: CASSIGGQARHFNYGYTF.

CDR3 region: CASRSGLFETQYF. CDR3 nucleotide sequence: TGTGCCAGCAGGTCAGGGTTGTTCGAGACCCAGTACTTC. The J gene is TRBJ2-5, the V gene TRBV2, with D tentatively TRBD1 (5 bases). Trimming removed 6 bases from V and 5 bases from J, with 13 bases in between. The CDR3 has 13 residues. In germline, CDR1 is SNHLY, CDR2 FYNNEI.

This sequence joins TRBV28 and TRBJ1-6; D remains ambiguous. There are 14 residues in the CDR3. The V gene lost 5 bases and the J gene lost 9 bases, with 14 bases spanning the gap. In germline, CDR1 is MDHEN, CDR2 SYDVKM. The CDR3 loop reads CASSPEVTVSPLHF. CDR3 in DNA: TGTGCCAGCAGTCCCGAGGTCACGGTTTCACCCCTCCACTTT.

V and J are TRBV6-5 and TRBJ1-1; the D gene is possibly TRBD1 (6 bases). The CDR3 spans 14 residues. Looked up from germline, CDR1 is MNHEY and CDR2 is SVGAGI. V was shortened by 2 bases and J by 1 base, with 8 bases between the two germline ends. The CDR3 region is CASSYGTPNTEAFF. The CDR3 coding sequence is TGTGCCAGCAGTTACGGGACACCGAACACTGAAGCTTTCTTT.

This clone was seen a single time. The DNA of the CDR3 is TGTGCCAGCAGCCCCAGACAGGGTTTTTACGAGCAGTACTTC. As protein: CASSPRQGFYEQYF. This chain joins TRBV13 and TRBJ2-7, with TRBD1 matching 7 bases. From germline, CDR1 is PRHDT and CDR2 FYEKMQ (reference sequence). The trim removed 5 bases at V and 4 bases at J, leaving 8 bases unmatched. The CDR3 contains 14 residues.

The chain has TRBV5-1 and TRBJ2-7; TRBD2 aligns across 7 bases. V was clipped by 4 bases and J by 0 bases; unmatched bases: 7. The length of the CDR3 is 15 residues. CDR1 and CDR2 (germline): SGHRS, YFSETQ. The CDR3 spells CASSPGGSFSYEQYF. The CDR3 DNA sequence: TGCGCCAGCAGCCCGGGAGGTTCCTTCTCCTACGAGCAGTACTTC.

The CDR3 DNA reads as TGTGCCTGGACTAAAAACAGGGGGGTGAACGAGCAGTACTTC. This codes for CAWTKNRGVNEQYF. The V gene is TRBV30, the J gene TRBJ2-7, with 8 bases identical to TRBD1. Germline CDR1 GTSNPN, CDR2 SVGIG (reference sequence). The CDR3 sequence is 14 residues long. With V trimmed by 4 bases and J by 5 bases, 10 bases remained unmatched. The variable domain in full, with the rest retrieved from reference TRBV30 and TRBJ2-7, is SQTIHQWPATLVQPVGSPLSLECTVEGTSNPNLYWYRQAAGRGLQLLFYSVGIGQISSEVPQNLSASRPQDRQFILSSKKLLLSDSGFYLCAWTKNRGVNEQYFGPGTRLTVT.

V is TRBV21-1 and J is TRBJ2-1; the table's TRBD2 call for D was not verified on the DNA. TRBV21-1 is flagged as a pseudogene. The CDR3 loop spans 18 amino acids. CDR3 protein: CASSKGGTSDHSYNEQFF. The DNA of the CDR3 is TGTGCCAGCAGCAAAGGGGGGACTAGCGACCACTCCTACAATGAGCAGTTCTTC.

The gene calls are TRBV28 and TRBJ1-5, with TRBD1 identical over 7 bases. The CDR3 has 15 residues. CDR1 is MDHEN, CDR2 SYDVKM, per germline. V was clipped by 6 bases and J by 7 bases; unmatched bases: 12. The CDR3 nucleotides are TGTGCCAGCAGCCCTACAGGGGACTTGGGGCAGCCCCAGCATTTT. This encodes CASSPTGDLGQPQHF.

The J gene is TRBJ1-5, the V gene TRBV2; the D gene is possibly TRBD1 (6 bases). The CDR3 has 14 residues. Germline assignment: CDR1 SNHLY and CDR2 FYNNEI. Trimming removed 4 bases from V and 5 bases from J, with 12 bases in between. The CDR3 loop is CASSVGRGDQPQHF. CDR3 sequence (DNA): TGTGCCAGCAGTGTTGGGAGGGGGGATCAGCCCCAGCATTTT. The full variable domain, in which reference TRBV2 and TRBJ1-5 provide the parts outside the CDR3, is EPEVTQTPSHQVTQMGQEVILRCVPISNHLYFYWYRQILGQKVEFLVSFYNNEISEKSEIFDDQFSVERPDGSNFTLKIRSTKLEDSAMYFCASSVGRGDQPQHFGDGTRLSIL.

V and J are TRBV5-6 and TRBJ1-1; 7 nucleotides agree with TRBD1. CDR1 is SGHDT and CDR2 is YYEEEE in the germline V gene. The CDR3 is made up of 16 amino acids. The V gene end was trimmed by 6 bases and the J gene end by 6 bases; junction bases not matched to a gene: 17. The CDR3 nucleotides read TGTGCCAGCACAGGATTTTCAGGGGGAATTAACCCTGAAGCTTTCTTT. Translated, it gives CASTGFSGGINPEAFF. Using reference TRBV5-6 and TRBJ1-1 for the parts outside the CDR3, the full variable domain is DAGVTQSPTHLIKTRGQQVTLRCSPKSGHDTVSWYQQALGQGPQFIFQYYEEEERQRGNFPDRFSGHQFPNYSSELNVNALLLGDSALYLCASTGFSGGINPEAFFGQGTRLTVV.

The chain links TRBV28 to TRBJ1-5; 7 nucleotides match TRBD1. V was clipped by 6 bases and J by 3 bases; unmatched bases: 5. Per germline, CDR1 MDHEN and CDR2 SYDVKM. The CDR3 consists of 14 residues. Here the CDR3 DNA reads TGTGCCAGCAGCCGAGACAGGGACAATCAGCCCCAGCATTTT. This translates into CASSRDRDNQPQHF. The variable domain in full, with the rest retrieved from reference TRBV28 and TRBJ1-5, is DVKVTQSSRYLVKRTGEKVFLECVQDMDHENMFWYRQDPGLGLRLIYFSYDVKMKEKGDIPEGYSVSREKKERFSLILESASTNQTSMYLCASSRDRDNQPQHFGDGTRLSIL.

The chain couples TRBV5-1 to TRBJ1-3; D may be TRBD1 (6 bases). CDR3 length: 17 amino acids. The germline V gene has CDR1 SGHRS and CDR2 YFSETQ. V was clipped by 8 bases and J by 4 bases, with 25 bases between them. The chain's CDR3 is CASKKDSSPTGGNTIYF. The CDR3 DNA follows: TGCGCCAGTAAAAAGGACAGCTCACCAACCGGGGGAAACACCATATATTTT.

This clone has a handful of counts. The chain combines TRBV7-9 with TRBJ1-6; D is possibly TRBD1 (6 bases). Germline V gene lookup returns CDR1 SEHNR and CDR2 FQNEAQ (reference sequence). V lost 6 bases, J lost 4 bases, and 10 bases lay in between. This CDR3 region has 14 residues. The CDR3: CASSSQGYNSPLHF. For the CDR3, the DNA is TGTGCCAGCAGTTCACAGGGTTATAATTCACCCCTCCACTTT.

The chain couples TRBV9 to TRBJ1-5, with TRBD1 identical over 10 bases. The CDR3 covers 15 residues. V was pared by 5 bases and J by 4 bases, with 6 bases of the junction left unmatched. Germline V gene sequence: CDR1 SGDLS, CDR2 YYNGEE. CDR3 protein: CASSHGTGENQPQHF. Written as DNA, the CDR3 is TGTGCCAGCAGTCATGGGACAGGGGAGAATCAGCCCCAGCATTTT.